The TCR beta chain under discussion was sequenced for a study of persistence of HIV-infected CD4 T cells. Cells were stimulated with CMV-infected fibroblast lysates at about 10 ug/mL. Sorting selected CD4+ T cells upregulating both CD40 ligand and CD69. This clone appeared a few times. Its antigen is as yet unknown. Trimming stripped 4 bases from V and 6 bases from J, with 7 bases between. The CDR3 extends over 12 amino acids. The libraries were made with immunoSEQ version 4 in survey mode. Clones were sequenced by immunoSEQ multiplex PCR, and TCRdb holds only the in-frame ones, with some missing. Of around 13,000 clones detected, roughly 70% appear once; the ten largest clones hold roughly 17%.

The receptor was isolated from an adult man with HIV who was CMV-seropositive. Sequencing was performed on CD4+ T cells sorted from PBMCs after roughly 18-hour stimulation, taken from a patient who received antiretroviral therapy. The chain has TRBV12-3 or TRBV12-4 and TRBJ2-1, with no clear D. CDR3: CASSSDGNEQFF. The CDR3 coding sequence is TGTGCCAGCAGTTCGGACGGCAATGAGCAGTTCTTC.